This TCR beta chain was profiled in a study of Ad26.COV2.S vaccination and SARS-CoV-2 variants. Study at large: Into the muscle, Ad26.COV2.S was dosed once or twice, 56 days apart. Study results and caveats: Overall T cell responses may have been underestimated by the analyses of TCR breadth and depth.

Stated treatment: 15 to 20 received Ad26.COV2.S at low or high dose, single or two shots; about 5 received placebo; per-sample allocation not given. The study sampled participants on day 63 after the first vaccine or placebo injection. An adult of 18-55 years in Boston served as donor. The assay was immunoSEQ multiplex PCR, and TCRdb's table has in-frame clones only and misses some. The table lists hundreds of thousands of clones, more than 70% of them singletons. Germline CDR1 KGHSH, CDR2 LQKENI. V was pared by 5 bases and J by 5 bases, with 4 bases of the junction left unmatched. CDR3 length equals 13 residues. In the case of this clone: Its antigen is as yet unknown.

The sequencing here drew on peripheral blood, taken in a trial of Ad26.COV2.S vaccine versus placebo. The receptor was derived from a person between 18 and 60 years old who received the Ad26.COV2.S COVID-19 vaccine or a placebo. This rearrangement joins TRBV18 to TRBJ2-5; TRBD2 aligns across 8 bases. The CDR3 here is CASSSLAGETQYF. The CDR3 bases are TGTGCCAGCTCATCCTTAGCGGGGGAGACCCAGTACTTC.